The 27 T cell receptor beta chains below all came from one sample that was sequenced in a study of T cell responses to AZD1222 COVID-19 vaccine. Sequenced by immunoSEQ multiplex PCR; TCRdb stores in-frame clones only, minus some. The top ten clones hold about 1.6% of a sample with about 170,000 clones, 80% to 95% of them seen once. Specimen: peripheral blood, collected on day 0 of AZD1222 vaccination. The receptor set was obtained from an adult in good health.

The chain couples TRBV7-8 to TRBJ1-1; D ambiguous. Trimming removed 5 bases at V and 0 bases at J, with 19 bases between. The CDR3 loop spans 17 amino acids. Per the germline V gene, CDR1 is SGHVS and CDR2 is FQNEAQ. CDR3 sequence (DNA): TGTGCCAGCAGCCCTAAAGGAGGAGGTGCCCTGAACACTGAAGCTTTCTTT. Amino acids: CASSPKGGGALNTEAFF.

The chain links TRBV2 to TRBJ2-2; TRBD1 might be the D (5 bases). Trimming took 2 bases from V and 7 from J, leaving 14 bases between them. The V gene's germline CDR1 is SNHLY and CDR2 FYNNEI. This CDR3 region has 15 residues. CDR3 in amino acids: CASSERQLRGGELFF. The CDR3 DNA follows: TGTGCCAGCAGTGAACGACAGCTCCGAGGCGGGGAGCTGTTTTTT.

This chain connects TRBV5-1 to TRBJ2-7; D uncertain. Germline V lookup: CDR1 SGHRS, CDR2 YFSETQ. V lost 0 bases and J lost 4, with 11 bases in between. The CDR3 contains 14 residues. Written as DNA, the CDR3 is TGCGCCAGCAGCTTGGAATTCCCAGTTTACGAGCAGTACTTC. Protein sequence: CASSLEFPVYEQYF. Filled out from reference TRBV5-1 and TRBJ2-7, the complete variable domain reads KAGVTQTPRYLIKTRGQQVTLSCSPISGHRSVSWYQQTPGQGLQFLFEYFSETQRNKGNFPGRFSGRQFSNSRSEMNVSTLELGDSALYLCASSLEFPVYEQYFGPGTRLTVT.

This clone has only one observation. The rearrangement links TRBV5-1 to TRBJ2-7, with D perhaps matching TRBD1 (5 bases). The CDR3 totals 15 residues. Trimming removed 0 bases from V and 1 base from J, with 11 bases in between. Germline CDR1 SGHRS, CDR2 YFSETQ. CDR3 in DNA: TGCGCCAGCAGCTTGGGGGCAGGGCGGTCCTACGAGCAGTACTTC. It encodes CASSLGAGRSYEQYF.

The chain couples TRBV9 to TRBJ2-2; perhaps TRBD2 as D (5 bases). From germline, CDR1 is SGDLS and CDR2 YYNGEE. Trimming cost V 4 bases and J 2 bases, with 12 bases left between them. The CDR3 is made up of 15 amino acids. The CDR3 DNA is TGTGCCAGCAGCCCCATCAGCGGAAACACCGGGGAGCTGTTTTTT. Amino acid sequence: CASSPISGNTGELFF.

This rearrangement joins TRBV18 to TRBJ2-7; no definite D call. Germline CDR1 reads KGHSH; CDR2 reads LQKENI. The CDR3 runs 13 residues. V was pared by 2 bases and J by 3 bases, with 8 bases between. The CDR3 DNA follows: TGTGCCAGCTCACCAGGCCGGAACTACGAGCAGTACTTC. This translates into CASSPGRNYEQYF.

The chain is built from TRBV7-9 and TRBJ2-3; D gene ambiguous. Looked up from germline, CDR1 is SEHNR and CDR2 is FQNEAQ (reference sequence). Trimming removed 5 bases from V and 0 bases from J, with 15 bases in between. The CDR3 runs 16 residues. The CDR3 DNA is TGTGCCAGCAGCCAGTCCCACCAGGCGAGCACAGATACGCAGTATTTT. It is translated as CASSQSHQASTDTQYF. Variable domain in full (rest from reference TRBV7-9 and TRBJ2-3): DTGVSQNPRHKITKRGQNVTFRCDPISEHNRLYWYRQTLGQGPEFLTYFQNEAQLEKSRLLSDRFSAERPKGSFSTLEIQRTEQGDSAMYLCASSQSHQASTDTQYFGPGTRLTVL.

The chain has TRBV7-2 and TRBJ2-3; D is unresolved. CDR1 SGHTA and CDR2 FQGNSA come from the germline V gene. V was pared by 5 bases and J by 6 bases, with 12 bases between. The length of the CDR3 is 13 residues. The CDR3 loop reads CASSPTRWDTQYF. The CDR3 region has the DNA TGTGCCAGCAGCCCCACCCGTTGGGATACGCAGTATTTT.

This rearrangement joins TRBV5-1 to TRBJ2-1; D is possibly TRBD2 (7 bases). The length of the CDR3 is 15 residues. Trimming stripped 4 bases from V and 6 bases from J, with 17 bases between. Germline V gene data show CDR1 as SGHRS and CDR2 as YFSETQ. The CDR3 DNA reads TGCGCCAGCAGCCCCTACATTGGGGGGGCCAATGAGCAGTTCTTC. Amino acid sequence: CASSPYIGGANEQFF.

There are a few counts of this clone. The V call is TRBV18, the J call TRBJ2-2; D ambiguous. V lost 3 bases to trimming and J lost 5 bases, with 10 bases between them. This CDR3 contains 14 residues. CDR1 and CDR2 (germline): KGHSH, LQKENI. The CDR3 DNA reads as TGTGCCAGCTCACCCCAAAAAAGAACCGGGGAGCTGTTTTTT. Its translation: CASSPQKRTGELFF.

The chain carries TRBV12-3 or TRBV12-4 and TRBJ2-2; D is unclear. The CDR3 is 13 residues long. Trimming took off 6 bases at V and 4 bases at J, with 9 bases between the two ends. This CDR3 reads CASSRHRTGELFF. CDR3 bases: TGTGCCAGCAGCCGTCATCGCACCGGGGAGCTGTTTTTT.

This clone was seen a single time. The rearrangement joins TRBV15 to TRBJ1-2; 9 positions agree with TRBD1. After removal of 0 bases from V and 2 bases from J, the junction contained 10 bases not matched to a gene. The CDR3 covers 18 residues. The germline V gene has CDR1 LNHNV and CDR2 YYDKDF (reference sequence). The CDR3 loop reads CATSRDQGTGPTNYGYTF. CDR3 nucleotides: TGTGCCACCAGCAGAGATCAGGGGACAGGGCCCACAAACTATGGCTACACCTTC.

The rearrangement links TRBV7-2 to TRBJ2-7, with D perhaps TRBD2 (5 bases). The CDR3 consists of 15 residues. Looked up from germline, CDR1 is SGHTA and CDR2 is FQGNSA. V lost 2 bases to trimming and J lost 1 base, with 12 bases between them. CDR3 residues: CASSLSGGTSYEQYF. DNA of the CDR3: TGTGCCAGCAGCTTAAGCGGAGGAACGTCCTACGAGCAGTACTTC. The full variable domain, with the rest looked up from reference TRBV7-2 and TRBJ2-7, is GAGVSQSPSNKVTEKGKDVELRCDPISGHTALYWYRQSLGQGLEFLIYFQGNSAPDKSGLPSDRFSAERTGGSVSTLTIQRTQQEDSAVYLCASSLSGGTSYEQYFGPGTRLTVT.

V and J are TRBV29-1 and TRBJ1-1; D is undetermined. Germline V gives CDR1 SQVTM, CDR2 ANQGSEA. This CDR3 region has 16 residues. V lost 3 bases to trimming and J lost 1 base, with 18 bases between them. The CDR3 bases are TGCAGCGTTGATTTGAGGCATTCGAACCGGAACACTGAAGCTTTCTTT. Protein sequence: CSVDLRHSNRNTEAFF.

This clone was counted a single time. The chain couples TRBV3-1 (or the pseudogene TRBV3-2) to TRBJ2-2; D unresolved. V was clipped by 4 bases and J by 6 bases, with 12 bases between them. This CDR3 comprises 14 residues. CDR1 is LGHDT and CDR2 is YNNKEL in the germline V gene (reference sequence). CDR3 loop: CASSLRAQAGELFF. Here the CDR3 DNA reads TGTGCCAGCAGCCTCCGGGCCCAGGCCGGGGAGCTGTTTTTT.

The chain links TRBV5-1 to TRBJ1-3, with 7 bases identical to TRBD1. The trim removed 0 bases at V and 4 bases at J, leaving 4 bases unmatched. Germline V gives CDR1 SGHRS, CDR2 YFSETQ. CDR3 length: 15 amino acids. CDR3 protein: CASSLEGARGNTIYF. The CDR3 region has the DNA TGCGCCAGCAGCTTGGAGGGGGCGCGGGGAAACACCATATATTTT.

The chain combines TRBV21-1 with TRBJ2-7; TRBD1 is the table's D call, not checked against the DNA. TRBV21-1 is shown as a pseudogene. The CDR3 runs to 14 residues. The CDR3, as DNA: TGTGCCAGCAGCAAACGCCCAGGGGGGTACGAGCAGTACTTC. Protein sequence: CASSKRPGGYEQYF.

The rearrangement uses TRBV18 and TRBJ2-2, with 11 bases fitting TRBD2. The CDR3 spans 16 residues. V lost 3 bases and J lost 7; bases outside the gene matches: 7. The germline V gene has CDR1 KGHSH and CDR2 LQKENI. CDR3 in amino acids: CASSPTLAGESGELFF. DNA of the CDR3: TGTGCCAGCTCACCTACACTAGCGGGAGAGAGCGGGGAGCTGTTTTTT.

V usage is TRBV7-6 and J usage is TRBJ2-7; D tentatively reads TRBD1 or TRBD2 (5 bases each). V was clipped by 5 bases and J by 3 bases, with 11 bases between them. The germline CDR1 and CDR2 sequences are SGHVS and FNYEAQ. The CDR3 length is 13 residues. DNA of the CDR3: TGTGCCAGCAGCCAGGGACCGAGCTACGAGCAGTACTTC. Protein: CASSQGPSYEQYF.

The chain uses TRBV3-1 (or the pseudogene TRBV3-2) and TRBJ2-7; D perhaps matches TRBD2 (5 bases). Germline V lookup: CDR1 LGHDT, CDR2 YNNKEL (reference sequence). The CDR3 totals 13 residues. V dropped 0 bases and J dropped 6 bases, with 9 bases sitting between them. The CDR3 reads CASSQELGSEQYF. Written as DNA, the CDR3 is TGTGCCAGCAGCCAAGAGCTAGGGAGCGAGCAGTACTTC.

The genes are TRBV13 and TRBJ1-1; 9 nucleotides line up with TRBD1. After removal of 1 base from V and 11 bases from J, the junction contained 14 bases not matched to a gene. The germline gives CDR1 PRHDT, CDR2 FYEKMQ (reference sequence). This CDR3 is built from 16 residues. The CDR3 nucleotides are TGTGCCAGCAGCTTAGACAGGGGGCGGCCGAGGCTTGGGGCTTTCTTT. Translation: CASSLDRGRPRLGAFF.

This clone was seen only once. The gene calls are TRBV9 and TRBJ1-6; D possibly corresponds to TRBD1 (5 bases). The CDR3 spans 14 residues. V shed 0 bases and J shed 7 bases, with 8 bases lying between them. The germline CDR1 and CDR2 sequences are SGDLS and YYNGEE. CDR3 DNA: TGTGCCAGCAGCGTAGGGGCAGGGAATTCACCCCTCCACTTT. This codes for CASSVGAGNSPLHF.

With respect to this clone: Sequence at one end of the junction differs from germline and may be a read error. The DNA of the CDR3 is TGCGCCAGCAGTCAATCGGGTAGCCATCAGCCCCAGCATTTT. Residues: CASSQSGSHQPQHF. The chain uses TRBV23-1 and TRBJ1-5, with unresolved D. TRBV23-1 is filed as an ORF, its function uncertain. The CDR3 is 14 residues long.

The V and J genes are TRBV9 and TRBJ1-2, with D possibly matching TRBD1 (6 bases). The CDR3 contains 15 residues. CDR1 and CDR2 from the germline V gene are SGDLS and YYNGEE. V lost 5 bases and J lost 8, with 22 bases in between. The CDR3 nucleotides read TGTGCCAGCAGAGCGCAGGGGTCCCTCCCTAGGGGCTACACCTTC. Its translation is CASRAQGSLPRGYTF.

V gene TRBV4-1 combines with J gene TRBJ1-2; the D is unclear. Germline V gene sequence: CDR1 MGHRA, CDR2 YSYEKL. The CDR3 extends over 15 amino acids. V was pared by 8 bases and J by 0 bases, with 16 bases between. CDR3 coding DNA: TGCGCCAGCCGAGCGATAGCAGTAGCTAACTATGGCTACACCTTC. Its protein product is CASRAIAVANYGYTF.

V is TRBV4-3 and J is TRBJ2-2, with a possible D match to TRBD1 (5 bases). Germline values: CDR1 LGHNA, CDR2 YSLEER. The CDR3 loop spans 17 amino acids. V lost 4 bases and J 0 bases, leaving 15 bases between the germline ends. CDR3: CASSPQLTVTNTGELFF. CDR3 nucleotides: TGCGCCAGCAGCCCCCAACTGACAGTGACGAACACCGGGGAGCTGTTTTTT.

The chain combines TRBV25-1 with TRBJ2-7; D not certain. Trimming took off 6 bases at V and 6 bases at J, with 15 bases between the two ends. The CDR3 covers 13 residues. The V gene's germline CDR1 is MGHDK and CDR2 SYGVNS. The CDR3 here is CASRGNEPSEQYF. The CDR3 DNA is TGTGCCAGCAGAGGGAACGAACCCTCCGAGCAGTACTTC.